The 4 T cell receptor beta chains reported below all come from one sample, sequenced in a study of control samples from healthy donors and cancer patients. Libraries were prepared by immunoSEQ multiplex PCR; TCRdb keeps only in-frame clonotypes and omits some of them. The sample contains tens of thousands of clones, roughly 87% of which appear only once. Sample: blood. These receptors were taken from a woman in her forties or fifties in good health.

The chain is built from TRBV4-1 and TRBJ2-1; D is possibly TRBD2 (5 bases). Trimming pared 4 bases from V and 10 bases from J, leaving 17 bases between. This CDR3 is 14 amino acids long. Germline V gene lookup returns CDR1 MGHRA and CDR2 YSYEKL. The CDR3 DNA reads as TGCGCCAGCAGCCTACAAAACCAGCGGACCGAGCAGTTCTTC. It is translated as CASSLQNQRTEQFF.

The chain links TRBV28 to TRBJ1-5; D remains ambiguous. Per the germline V gene, CDR1 is MDHEN and CDR2 is SYDVKM. The CDR3 covers 12 residues. The ends were cut back, 4 bases at V and 4 bases at J, with 5 bases in the middle. The CDR3 here is CASSSGNQPQHF. The CDR3 DNA sequence: TGTGCCAGCAGTTCGGGTAATCAGCCCCAGCATTTT.

V and J are TRBV29-1 and TRBJ2-2; no firm D call. The germline CDR1 and CDR2 sequences are SQVTM and ANQGSEA. With 0 bases removed from V and 0 bases from J, the gap between germline ends came to 8 bases. The CDR3 length is 15 residues. The CDR3 DNA sequence: TGCAGCGTTGAAGAGGAGACCACGAACACCGGGGAGCTGTTTTTT. This codes for CSVEEETTNTGELFF.

In this sample, this clone turned up once. The genes are TRBV7-8 and TRBJ2-2, with TRBD2 matching 13 bases. This CDR3 comprises 17 residues. V dropped 5 bases and J dropped 2; count of bases not matched to a gene: 5. The germline V gene encodes CDR1 SGHVS and CDR2 FQNEAQ. The CDR3 sequence is CASSKGLAGFNTGELFF. The CDR3 nucleotides are TGTGCCAGCAGCAAGGGACTAGCGGGATTTAACACCGGGGAGCTGTTTTTT.